Given below is one T cell receptor (beta chain) in context. Its binding antigen is unknown. No qualities accompany the bases; no much larger clone lies one base away. The cohort consisted of 600 or so healthy bone marrow donors. All cohort members were sampled while nominally healthy, although unrecorded immune exposures were likely present. The donor tested CMV seronegative, placing the donor among the 350 to 400 seronegative members of the cohort. A peripheral blood sample was collected from each donor, and TCR beta sequencing was performed on peripheral blood mononuclear cells. The Qiagen DNeasy Blood Extraction Kit was used to extract genomic DNA from the blood cell samples. The library was built by means of the immunoSEQ multiplex PCR assay. The multiplex PCR relied on a mix of 60 forward primers for TCR Vbeta segments and 13 reverse primers for TCR Jbeta segments. Amplification of the CDR3 region of rearranged TCR beta genes was performed with a multiplex PCR assay on genomic DNA. On the Illumina HiSeq System, the amplified TCR beta libraries were sequenced as 87-base-pair reads. The paper's data handling went like this. Across the roughly 600 repertoires, a later analysis counted some 81 million unique TCR beta chains, 8.5 million to 12 million of which were shared by at least two donors. Raw reads were error-corrected and collapsed into unique sequences with a nearest-neighbor algorithm that merged closely related sequences to remove PCR and sequencing errors. To assign V, D and J gene segments, CDR3 sequences were aligned to IMGT reference sequences. For a sequence to be retained, a match of at least six nucleotides was required to both a V gene segment and a J gene segment. A rearrangement counted as productive if the CDR3 had no stop codons and remained in frame with V and J, and every other rearrangement counted as non-productive. Following IMGT convention, CDR3 was defined as the stretch from the second conserved V-encoded cysteine up to the conserved J-encoded phenylalanine. The earlier analysis of 587 of the donors excluded sequences that lacked an unambiguous match to a single V gene segment. In an earlier analysis of 587 of the donors, V segments were called functional above 56.7% productive rearrangements and were called segregating when the between-donor standard deviation exceeded 5%. To diagnose cytomegalovirus status from the catalog of TCR beta chain sequences, a statistical classification framework was built. A later analysis assigned V and J genes by comparing TCR nucleotide sequences with IMGT/GENE-DB human TR gene sequences. In a later analysis, CDR3 sequences and most-parsimonious VDJ recombination scenarios were assigned using the TCRdist pipeline. In a later analysis, each TCR beta chain was defined by its CDR3 amino acid sequence together with its V-gene family, and reads without a unique V-gene family were excluded. In a later analysis, around 650 highly shared, low-generation-probability nucleotide sequences were removed to address suspected cross-contamination and a sequencing artifact. A later analysis calculated a clonal expansion index for each public chain from normalized within-repertoire ranks of inferred template counts. Generation probabilities in a later analysis came from a VDJ recombination model fitted to out-of-frame rearrangements, and those results were checked against IGoR. A later analysis scored TCR-TCR, TCR-HLA and TCR-CMV co-occurrence with hypergeometric tests, applying a repertoire-size bias correction to TCR pairs. In a later analysis, false discovery rates were estimated by permuting HLA or CMV assignments 20 times. In a later analysis, co-occurring TCRs were grouped using DBSCAN, with TCRdist sequence similarity added in when clustering inside HLA-allele-positive subsets. For co-occurrence clustering, repertoires with fewer than 30,000 or more than 120,000 public chains were excluded, along with several repertoires with anomalous nucleotide sharing. The table comes from immuneACCESS by way of TCRdb, which keeps in-frame sequences with V and J called. Part of the clones is missing from these tables; in studies checked, under half for an unresolved V gene and the rest for unknown reasons. The DNA was the basis for D and trimming; V, J and clone size are from that table. The sample yields tens of thousands of clones; about four fifths were counted once. The ten biggest clones cover less than 8% of the sample.

This sample was taken from a study of cytomegalovirus exposure and HLA in healthy donors (dated by TCRdb to about 2017). A note on the overall study: An earlier analysis of 587 of the donors reported roughly 300 Gb of sequence data and around 110 million unique TCR beta sequences obtained from about 179 million T cells. Roughly 310 gigabases of sequencing data and approximately 80 million unique TCR sequences were included in an early release covering roughly 600 HLA-typed donors. Among the roughly 370 genotyped donors, about 85% belonged to the genetic ancestry cluster associated with self-reported Caucasian donors. The aim of the study was to test whether cataloging public T cell receptors could identify signatures of past pathogen exposure. Using immunosequencing, the study profiled T cell repertoires from around 670 subjects and related those repertoires to cytomegalovirus serostatus. Along with the roughly 670-subject first cohort, a separate validation cohort of over a hundred different subjects was used. To predict cytomegalovirus infection status, the study combined high-throughput TCR immunosequencing, statistical association of individual TCRs with disease status, and machine learning. To study patterns of TCR occurrence, a later analysis re-analyzed previously published TCR beta repertoires from around 660 donors and added high-resolution HLA genotyping. The later analysis used no new phenotypic data to find candidate immune exposures, relying instead on TCR beta sequences and their occurrence across donors. In an earlier analysis of 587 of the donors, high-throughput TCR beta sequencing was used to judge whether each TCR beta V gene segment behaved as functional or pseudogenic. Alongside the repertoire data, information on donor age, sex, ethnicity and CMV serostatus was compiled. A later genetic analysis took genome-wide SNP genotypes for 398 of the 666 donors and used that subset as a discovery cohort. Every repertoire in the discovery cohort had been generated on one and the same sequencing platform. HLA typing covered class I and class II loci at four-digit resolution. The number of typed donors differed by locus: roughly 629-640 for A, B, C, DRB1 and DQB1; 500 to 550 for DQA1; 600 to 610 for DPA1; and 400 to 480 for DPB1. About five DR-DQ haplotypes were treated as single units for association and clustering because of strong linkage in the cohort. Among about 390 genotyped donors of the cohort, an average of approximately 240,000 unique TCR beta nucleotide sequences were sequenced per donor, around 20% of them non-productive. The paper's findings and limits, for the study overall: Compared with the approximately 600-donor mean, donors in an Asian-associated ancestry cluster had fewer N-insertions in productive TCRs, according to a later genetic analysis. Across donors, most TCR sequences were observed very rarely, whereas some public TCRs were present in many individuals. A further reported finding was that TCR beta sequences accurately predicted the HLA-A and HLA-B alleles for most subjects in the first cohort. Assigning TCR associations to individual alleles was difficult when HLA alleles, especially DR and DQ, strongly co-occurred. In a later analysis, most CMV-associated TCR beta chains were found to appear HLA-restricted, with HLA associations seemingly driven largely by CMV exposure. Several of the top co-occurrence clusters appeared to be linked to parvovirus B19, influenza, CMV and Epstein-Barr virus, according to a later analysis. Because counts were too low, about 15 rarely observed V segments, including chromosome 9 orphons, were left out of the earlier analysis of about 500 of the donors. A few of the identified cytomegalovirus-associated TCR beta chains were confirmed in vitro to be specific for cytomegalovirus antigens. CMV serostatus was the only immune exposure information available for the cohort. The authors suggested that the approach could potentially be generalized to other disease states and immunological phenotypes. Roughly uniform sequencing depth across donors was assumed in presence/absence analyses, although this assumption may not hold. A later genetic analysis associated a missense DCLRE1C variant with V-gene and J-gene trimming of TCR beta chains, and an independent cohort replicated the association. The cohort was sequenced for TCR beta chains only, and without alpha or paired-chain data the features that could be detected were limited. Linkage disequilibrium might explain the correlated functional status among segregating V segments, but an unknown experimental factor could not be ruled out. The study gave a list of around 170 TCR beta chains associated with cytomegalovirus. An earlier analysis of approximately 500 of the donors showed that most TCR beta V segments appeared in productive rearrangements either about 90% or about 30% of the time, which broadly matched IMGT annotations. Some IMGT-functional V segments, including TRBV6-2 and TRBV6-3, could not be distinguished by the 87-base-pair reads and were therefore excluded. A group of highly shared sequence variants was considered likely to be a technical artifact of the sequencing pipeline. According to a later analysis, TCR association rates differed among HLA loci, with DRB1 alleles showing the most associated TCRs and HLA-C alleles showing the fewest. Because HLA typing was unavailable for some donors at each locus, only the typed subset was used in association tests. At a false discovery rate of 0.05, a later analysis linked 16,951 TCR beta sequences to specific HLA alleles. The classifier was reported to diagnose cytomegalovirus status with high specificity and sensitivity in both the original and validation cohorts. Compared with equally common non-associated chains, HLA-associated TCR beta chains in a later analysis were more clonally expanded and had lower generation probabilities.

V drops 5 bases and J drops 0 bases, leaving 11 bases in between. Its CDR3 holds 15 amino acids, cysteine through phenylalanine. CDR3 DNA is the only sequence kept; it has 45 bases, read in frame from the first base. Reading the germline V gene gives CDR1 MNHEY and CDR2 SVGAGI. The receptor's source is a man between 25 and 39 years old in good health and CMV-seronegative. The sample taken for sequencing was PBMCs. The chain joins TRBV6-5 to TRBJ1-3, with the D gene not clear enough to name. The nucleotides read TGTGCCAGCAGTCCAACCAGATCCTCTGGAAACACCATATATTTT. Translated, it reads CASSPTRSSGNTIYF.